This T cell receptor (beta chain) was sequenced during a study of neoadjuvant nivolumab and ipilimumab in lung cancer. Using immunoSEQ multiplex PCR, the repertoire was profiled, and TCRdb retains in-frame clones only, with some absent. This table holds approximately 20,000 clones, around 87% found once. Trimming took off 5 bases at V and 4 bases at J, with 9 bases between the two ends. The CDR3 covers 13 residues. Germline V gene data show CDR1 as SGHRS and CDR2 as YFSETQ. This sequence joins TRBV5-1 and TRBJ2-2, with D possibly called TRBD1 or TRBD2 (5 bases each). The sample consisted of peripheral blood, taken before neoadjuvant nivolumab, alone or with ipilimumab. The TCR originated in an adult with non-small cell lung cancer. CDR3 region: CASREGTTGELFF. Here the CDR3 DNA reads TGCGCCAGCAGAGAGGGGACCACCGGGGAGCTGTTTTTT.